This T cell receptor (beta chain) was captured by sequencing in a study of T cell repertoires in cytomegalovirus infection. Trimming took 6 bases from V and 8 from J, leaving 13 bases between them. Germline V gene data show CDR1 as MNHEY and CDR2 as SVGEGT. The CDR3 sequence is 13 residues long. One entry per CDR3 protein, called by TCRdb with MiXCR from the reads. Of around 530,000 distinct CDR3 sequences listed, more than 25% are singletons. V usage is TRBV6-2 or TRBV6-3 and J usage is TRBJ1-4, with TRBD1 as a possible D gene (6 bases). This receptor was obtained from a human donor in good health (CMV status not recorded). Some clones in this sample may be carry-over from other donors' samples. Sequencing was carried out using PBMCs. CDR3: CASRNGQMEKLFF. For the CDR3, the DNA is TGTGCCAGCAGAAATGGACAGATGGAAAAACTGTTTTTT.